This T cell receptor (beta chain) was observed in a study of Ad26.COV2.S vaccination and SARS-CoV-2 variants. Study-level points and caveats: Placebo and vaccine recipients had non-spike TCR breadth that was similar.

Assay: immunoSEQ multiplex PCR; the TCRdb copy retains only in-frame clones and omits some. Of around 300,000 clones listed, 86% are singletons. Germline V CDR1 and CDR2: SNHLY, FYNNEI. V was pared by 5 bases and J by 0 bases, with 5 bases of the junction left unmatched. This CDR3 has 15 amino acids. This sample's treatment: 19 received Ad26.COV2.S at low or high dose, single or two shots; a few received placebo; per-sample allocation not given. Each sample was drawn 63 days after the first injection (of vaccine or placebo). This adult donor, from Boston, was 18-55 years old. A note on this clone: Its antigen is not known.

The specimen comprised peripheral blood, sampled in a trial of Ad26.COV2.S vaccine versus placebo. The V call is TRBV2, the J call TRBJ2-5, with 8 bases identical to TRBD1. The sequence was obtained from a person between 18 and 65 years old who received the Ad26.COV2.S COVID-19 vaccine or a placebo. CDR3 protein: CASSRQGQYQETQYF. CDR3 DNA: TGTGCCAGCAGTAGACAGGGGCAGTACCAAGAGACCCAGTACTTC. The full variable domain, rest sourced from reference TRBV2 and TRBJ2-5, is EPEVTQTPSHQVTQMGQEVILRCVPISNHLYFYWYRQILGQKVEFLVSFYNNEISEKSEIFDDQFSVERPDGSNFTLKIRSTKLEDSAMYFCASSRQGQYQETQYFGPGTRLLVL.